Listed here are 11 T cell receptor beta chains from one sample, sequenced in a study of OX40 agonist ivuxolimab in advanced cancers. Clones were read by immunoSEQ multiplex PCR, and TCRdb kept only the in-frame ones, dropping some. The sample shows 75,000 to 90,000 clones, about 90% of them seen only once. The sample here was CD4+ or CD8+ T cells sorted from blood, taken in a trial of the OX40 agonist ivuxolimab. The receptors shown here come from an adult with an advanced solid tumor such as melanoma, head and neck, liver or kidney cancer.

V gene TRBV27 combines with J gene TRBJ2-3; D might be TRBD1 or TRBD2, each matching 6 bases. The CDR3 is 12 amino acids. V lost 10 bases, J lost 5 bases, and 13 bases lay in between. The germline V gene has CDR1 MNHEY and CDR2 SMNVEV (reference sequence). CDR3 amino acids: CATEGGGDTQYF. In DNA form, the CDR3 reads TGTGCCACCGAGGGGGGCGGAGATACGCAGTATTTT.

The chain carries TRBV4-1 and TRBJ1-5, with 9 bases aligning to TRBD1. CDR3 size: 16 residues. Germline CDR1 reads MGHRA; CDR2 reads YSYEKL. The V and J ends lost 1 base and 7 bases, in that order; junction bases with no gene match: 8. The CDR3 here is CASSQGMGQGAQPQHF. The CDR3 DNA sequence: TGCGCCAGCAGCCAAGGCATGGGACAGGGTGCCCAGCCCCAGCATTTT.

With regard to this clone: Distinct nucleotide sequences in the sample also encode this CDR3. CDR3 residues: CASSWGTDTQYF. CDR3 DNA: TGTGCCAGCAGTTGGGGGACAGATACGCAGTATTTT. The rearrangement joins TRBV27 to TRBJ2-3, with D perhaps TRBD1 or TRBD2 (5 bases each). This CDR3 has 12 residues. Trimming left V 4 bases short and J 3 bases short, with 5 bases between. The germline gives CDR1 MNHEY, CDR2 SMNVEV (reference sequence).

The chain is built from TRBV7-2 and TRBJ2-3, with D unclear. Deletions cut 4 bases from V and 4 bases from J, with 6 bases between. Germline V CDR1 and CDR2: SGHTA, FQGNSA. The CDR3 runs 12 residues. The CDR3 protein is CASSYIADTQYF. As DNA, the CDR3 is TGTGCCAGCAGCTATATCGCAGATACGCAGTATTTT.

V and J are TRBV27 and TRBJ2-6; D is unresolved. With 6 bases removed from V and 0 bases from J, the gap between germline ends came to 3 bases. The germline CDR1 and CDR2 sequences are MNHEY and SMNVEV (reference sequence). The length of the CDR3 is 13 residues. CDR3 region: CASRVSGANVLTF. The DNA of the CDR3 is TGTGCCAGCAGGGTCTCTGGGGCCAACGTCCTGACTTTC.

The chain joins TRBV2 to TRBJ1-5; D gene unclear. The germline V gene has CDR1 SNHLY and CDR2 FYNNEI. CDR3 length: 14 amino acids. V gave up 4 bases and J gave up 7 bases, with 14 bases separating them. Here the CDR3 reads CASSVYPIIQPQHF. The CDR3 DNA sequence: TGTGCCAGCAGTGTATATCCCATCATCCAGCCCCAGCATTTT.

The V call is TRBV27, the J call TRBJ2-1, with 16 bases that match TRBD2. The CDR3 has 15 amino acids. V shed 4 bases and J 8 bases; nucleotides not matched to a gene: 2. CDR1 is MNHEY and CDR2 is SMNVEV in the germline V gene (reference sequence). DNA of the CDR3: TGTGCCAGCAGTTGGGGACTAGCGGGGGGGCATGAGCAGTTCTTC. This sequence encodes CASSWGLAGGHEQFF.

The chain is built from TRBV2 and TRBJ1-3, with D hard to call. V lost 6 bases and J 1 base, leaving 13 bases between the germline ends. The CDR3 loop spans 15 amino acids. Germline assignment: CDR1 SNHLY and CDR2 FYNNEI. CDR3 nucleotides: TGTGCCAGCAGGGCCGGGAAGGTGTCTGGAAACACCATATATTTT. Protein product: CASRAGKVSGNTIYF. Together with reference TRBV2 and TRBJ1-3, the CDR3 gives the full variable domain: EPEVTQTPSHQVTQMGQEVILRCVPISNHLYFYWYRQILGQKVEFLVSFYNNEISEKSEIFDDQFSVERPDGSNFTLKIRSTKLEDSAMYFCASRAGKVSGNTIYFGEGSWLTVV.

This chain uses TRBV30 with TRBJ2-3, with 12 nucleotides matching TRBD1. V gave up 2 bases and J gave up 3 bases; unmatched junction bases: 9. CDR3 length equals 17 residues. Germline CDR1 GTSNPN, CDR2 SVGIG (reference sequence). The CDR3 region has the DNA TGTGCCTGGAGTATTACCGGGACAGGGGGCATTACAGATACGCAGTATTTT. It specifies CAWSITGTGGITDTQYF.

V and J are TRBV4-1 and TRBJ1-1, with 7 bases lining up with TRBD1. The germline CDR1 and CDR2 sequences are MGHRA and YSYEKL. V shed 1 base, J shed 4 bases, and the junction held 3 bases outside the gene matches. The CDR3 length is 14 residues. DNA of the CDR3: TGCGCCAGCAGCCAAGGACAGGGAATCACTGAAGCTTTCTTT. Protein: CASSQGQGITEAFF.

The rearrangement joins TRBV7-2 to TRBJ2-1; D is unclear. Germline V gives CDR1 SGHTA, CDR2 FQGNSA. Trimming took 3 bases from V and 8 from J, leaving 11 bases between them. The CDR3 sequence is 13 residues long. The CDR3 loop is CASSFFTGYEQFF. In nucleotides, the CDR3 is TGTGCCAGCAGCTTTTTTACCGGTTATGAGCAGTTCTTC.